What follows are 30 T cell receptor beta chains derived from one specimen sequenced in a study of blood T cells in healthy people across ages. Then a second PCR, running roughly 6 to 12 cycles, was carried out with a sample-barcoded 5' primer and a J-beta primer mix. TCRdb itself ran the 5' RACE reads through MiXCR, one entry per CDR3 protein. The top ten clones hold 7.7% of a sample with about 1,800,000 distinct CDR3 sequences, about 28% of them seen once. Sequencing was performed on blood. The receptors were sampled from a woman aged 25 to 45 in good health.

The chain employs TRBV3-1 and TRBJ1-1; tentatively, D is TRBD1 (5 bases). Per the germline V gene, CDR1 is LGHDT and CDR2 is YNNKEL (reference sequence). V lost 0 bases to trimming and J lost 6 bases, with 11 bases between them. This CDR3 comprises 14 residues. CDR3 loop: CASSQEGGDAEAFF. DNA for the CDR3: TGTGCCAGCAGCCAAGAGGGGGGGGACGCTGAAGCTTTCTTT. The complete variable domain, with remaining parts taken from reference TRBV3-1 and TRBJ1-1, reads DTAVSQTPKYLVTQMGNDKSIKCEQNLGHDTMYWYKQDSKKFLKIMFSYNNKELIINETVPNRFSPKSPDKAHLNLHINSLELGDSAVYFCASSQEGGDAEAFFGQGTRLTVV.

The V call is TRBV18, the J call TRBJ2-7, with a possible D match to TRBD2 (6 bases). Deletions cut 6 bases from V and 6 bases from J, with 21 bases between. The germline CDR1 and CDR2 sequences are KGHSH and LQKENI. The CDR3 is 15 amino acids. CDR3: CASSASVRRGGEQYF. The CDR3 DNA follows: TGTGCCAGCTCCGCATCGGTGAGGAGGGGCGGCGAGCAGTACTTC.

This clonotype turned up a few times. CDR3 nucleotides: TGCGCCAGCAGCTTGGGCGGCTACTCGAACACTGAAGCTTTCTTT. Translating it yields CASSLGGYSNTEAFF. V and J are TRBV5-1 and TRBJ1-1; D is unresolved. The V end lost 0 bases, the J end lost 1 base, and 10 bases lay between the germline ends. This CDR3 region has 15 residues. Germline values: CDR1 SGHRS, CDR2 YFSETQ.

V usage is TRBV6-2 or TRBV6-3 and J usage is TRBJ2-5; TRBD2 might be the D (6 bases). CDR1 is MNHEY, CDR2 SVGEGT, per germline. Trimming took off 4 bases at V and 5 bases at J, with 14 bases between the two ends. CDR3 length: 14 amino acids. CDR3 sequence reads: CASSFGRDVETQYF. In DNA, the CDR3 is TGTGCCAGCAGTTTCGGGCGGGACGTGGAGACCCAGTACTTC.

Here the CDR3 DNA reads TGTGCCAGCAGTTTGTGCGCTGAGCAGTTCTTC. Translating it yields CASSLCAEQFF. This chain joins TRBV12-3 or TRBV12-4 and TRBJ2-1; unclear D gene. The CDR3 totals 11 residues. V was clipped by 3 bases and J by 9 bases, with 6 bases between them.

This rearrangement joins TRBV20-1 to TRBJ2-5; 8 nucleotides align to TRBD2. Trimming took 1 base from V and 13 from J; bases not matched to a gene: 17. The CDR3 has 15 amino acids. The V gene's germline CDR1 is DFQATT and CDR2 SNEGSKA (reference sequence). This CDR3 is CSARGGAGDYDERYF. Written as DNA, the CDR3 is TGCAGTGCTAGAGGGGGAGCGGGAGATTACGACGAGCGGTACTTC.

As regards this clonotype: The junction differs from germline at one of its ends, possibly a read error. The rearrangement uses TRBV18 and TRBJ1-2; a weak D match, TRBD1 (5 bases). The CDR3 has 12 amino acids. Germline-derived CDR1 and CDR2 are KGHSH and LQKENI. The CDR3 loop reads CVSSPPGVGYTF. The CDR3, as DNA: TGTGTCAGCTCACCACCGGGGGTTGGCTACACCTTC.

The rearrangement uses TRBV12-3 or TRBV12-4 and TRBJ2-7; D is uncertain. The CDR3 runs 14 residues. V was shortened by 5 bases and J by 3 bases, with 14 bases between the two germline ends. The CDR3 region has the DNA TGTGCCAGCAGTCAAACGACAACCCGCTACGAGCAGTACTTC. Amino acid sequence: CASSQTTTRYEQYF.

The chain uses TRBV3-1 and TRBJ2-1; possibly TRBD2 for D (5 bases). The CDR3 covers 15 residues. The germline V gene has CDR1 LGHDT and CDR2 YNNKEL (reference sequence). Trimming removed 2 bases from V and 7 bases from J, with 15 bases in between. In DNA form, the CDR3 reads TGTGCCAGCAGCCAAAAAGGGCTTTGGAGGAATGAGCAGTTCTTC. Residues: CASSQKGLWRNEQFF.

V gene TRBV14 combines with J gene TRBJ1-2; weak D call: TRBD1 (6 bases). V was clipped by 5 bases and J by 3 bases, with 13 bases between them. Germline V gene data show CDR1 as SGHDN and CDR2 as FVKESK. The CDR3 contains 14 residues. The CDR3 region has the DNA TGTGCCAGCAGCTTGACCGGGACATACTATGGCTACACCTTC. Amino acid sequence: CASSLTGTYYGYTF.

This rearrangement joins TRBV12-3 or TRBV12-4 to TRBJ2-7; D is ambiguous. This CDR3 has 14 amino acids. The V end was cut by 3 bases, the J end by 0 bases, with 9 bases between. CDR3 in amino acids: CASSFGVNSYEQYF. The DNA of the CDR3 is TGTGCCAGCAGTTTTGGGGTAAACTCCTACGAGCAGTACTTC.

This clonotype turned up a few times. The rearrangement uses TRBV20-1 and TRBJ2-3; 7 bases agree with TRBD1. Germline V gene data show CDR1 as DFQATT and CDR2 as SNEGSKA (reference sequence). Trimming removed 0 bases from V and 6 bases from J; junction bases left unmatched: 12. CDR3 length: 16 amino acids. The CDR3 DNA sequence: TGCAGTGCTAGAGATGATGTAGGGGGCCCGGAGGATACGCAGTATTTT. Encoded protein: CSARDDVGGPEDTQYF.

The chain combines TRBV28 with TRBJ2-5; 7 positions match TRBD2. The germline V gene has CDR1 MDHEN and CDR2 SYDVKM. The junction had 9 bases not matched to a gene; V was cut back by 5 bases and J by 0 bases. The CDR3 length is 16 residues. CDR3 sequence: CASSDSRGVYQETQYF. CDR3 nucleotide sequence: TGTGCCAGCAGTGATAGCCGGGGGGTGTACCAAGAGACCCAGTACTTC.

This clonotype was counted between two and nine times. A read error may be the cause here, since a much bigger clone is one base away. The rearrangement uses TRBV9 and TRBJ2-3; D is uncertain. Germline values: CDR1 SGDLS, CDR2 YYNGEE. The CDR3 has 13 residues. V shed 0 bases and J shed 5 bases, with 7 bases lying between them. The CDR3 sequence is CASSVGRKDTQYF. The DNA of the CDR3 is TGTGCCAGCAGCGTAGGGCGGAAAGATACGCAGTATTTT.

The chain uses TRBV3-1 and TRBJ2-1; 14 bases are a match to TRBD2. Germline CDR1 LGHDT, CDR2 YNNKEL (reference sequence). This CDR3 comprises 16 residues. V dropped 6 bases and J dropped 3; count of bases not matched to a gene: 4. CDR3 in DNA: TGTGCCAGCAGGGAGGGACTAGCGGGGGTCTACAATGAGCAGTTCTTC. Translated, it gives CASREGLAGVYNEQFF.

This clonotype was recorded at least ten times. The CDR3 nucleotides are TGCAGTGCTACGGCGGTCAATCAGCCCCAGCATTTT. Its protein is CSATAVNQPQHF. This chain joins TRBV20-1 and TRBJ1-5, with no clear D. V shed 4 bases and J shed 3 bases, with 7 bases lying between them. CDR1 and CDR2 from the germline V gene are DFQATT and SNEGSKA (reference sequence). The CDR3 runs to 12 residues.

The chain has TRBV29-1 and TRBJ1-3; TRBD1 is a possible D gene (6 bases). Germline loops: CDR1 SQVTM, CDR2 ANQGSEA. V gave up 6 bases and J gave up 0 bases, with 15 bases separating them. This CDR3 is 15 amino acids long. CDR3: CSVQGLDRSGNTIYF. The CDR3 DNA is TGCAGCGTGCAGGGGCTCGACCGCTCTGGAAACACCATATATTTT.

This clonotype showed up just a few times. The chain employs TRBV7-3 and TRBJ2-7, with TRBD1 matching 9 bases. The CDR3 length is 14 residues. Germline CDR1 SGHTA, CDR2 FQGTGA. Trimming cost V 5 bases and J 5 bases; bases outside gene matches: 7. The CDR3 coding sequence is TGTGCCAGCAGCATGGGGACAGGGTACCACGAGCAGTACTTC. Its protein product is CASSMGTGYHEQYF.

As concerns this clonotype: One end of the junction varies from germline; a read error may be responsible. The chain has TRBV12-3 or TRBV12-4 and TRBJ2-2, with D uncertain. CDR3 length: 15 amino acids. The CDR3 region has the DNA TGTGCCAACAGTTTCTTTGCTGTTAGGACCGGGGAGCTGTTTTTT. Protein: CANSFFAVRTGELFF.

The chain couples TRBV3-1 to TRBJ1-1, with 11 bases lining up with TRBD1. CDR3 size: 18 residues. Trimming cost V 0 bases and J 6 bases; bases outside gene matches: 12. Germline V CDR1 and CDR2: LGHDT, YNNKEL (reference sequence). CDR3 protein: CASSQEGTGTGGRPEAFF. The CDR3, as DNA: TGTGCCAGCAGCCAAGAGGGAACCGGGACAGGGGGAAGGCCTGAAGCTTTCTTT. Looking up the rest from reference TRBV3-1 and TRBJ1-1 gives the full variable domain: DTAVSQTPKYLVTQMGNDKSIKCEQNLGHDTMYWYKQDSKKFLKIMFSYNNKELIINETVPNRFSPKSPDKAHLNLHINSLELGDSAVYFCASSQEGTGTGGRPEAFFGQGTRLTVV.

Written as DNA, the CDR3 is TGTGCCAGCAGTGAATTGGCTCCAAGGCAGTATTTT. Translating gives CASSELAPRQYF. The chain couples TRBV2 to TRBJ2-3; D remains unclear. Germline V lookup: CDR1 SNHLY, CDR2 FYNNEI. This CDR3 spans 12 amino acids. The V and J ends lost 2 bases and 11 bases respectively, with 11 bases between them. The full variable domain, its missing parts supplied by reference TRBV2 and TRBJ2-3, is EPEVTQTPSHQVTQMGQEVILRCVPISNHLYFYWYRQILGQKVEFLVSFYNNEISEKSEIFDDQFSVERPDGSNFTLKIRSTKLEDSAMYFCASSELAPRQYFGPGTRLTVL.

In this sample, this clonotype turned up a few times. The V call is TRBV20-1, the J call TRBJ2-1; D might be TRBD1 or TRBD2, each matching 5 bases. The germline V gene encodes CDR1 DFQATT and CDR2 SNEGSKA (reference sequence). CDR3 length: 12 amino acids. This CDR3 is CSHGGVGNEQFF. The CDR3 nucleotides read TGCAGCCATGGGGGAGTAGGTAATGAGCAGTTCTTC.

This clonotype was counted many times. The V and J genes are TRBV11-2 and TRBJ2-3; the match to TRBD1 covers 7 bases. With V trimmed by 3 bases and J by 5 bases, 8 bases remained unmatched. Germline V lookup: CDR1 SGHAT, CDR2 FQNNGV. The length of the CDR3 is 15 residues. CDR3 DNA: TGTGCCAGCAGCTTGGGGGACAGAGGCGGAGATACGCAGTATTTT. This codes for CASSLGDRGGDTQYF.

The chain employs TRBV20-1 and TRBJ2-1; D ambiguous. Trimming pared 3 bases from V and 9 bases from J, leaving 18 bases between. The CDR3 contains 14 residues. The germline gives CDR1 DFQATT, CDR2 SNEGSKA (reference sequence). The CDR3 DNA is TGCAGTGCTAGTGTGACGGCCCCCTACGGTGAGCAGTTCTTC. As protein: CSASVTAPYGEQFF.

The V and J genes are TRBV11-2 and TRBJ1-1; no clear D gene. CDR1 SGHAT and CDR2 FQNNGV come from the germline V gene. The V end was cut by 0 bases, the J end by 5 bases, with 7 bases between. CDR3 length: 13 amino acids. The CDR3 spells CASSLEYGTEAFF. The CDR3 nucleotides are TGTGCCAGCAGCTTAGAGTATGGTACTGAAGCTTTCTTT.

This clonotype came up a few times. The chain joins TRBV5-1 to TRBJ1-2, with D perhaps TRBD1 (6 bases). With 6 bases removed from V and 7 bases from J, the gap between germline ends came to 22 bases. The CDR3 spans 15 residues. Germline assignment: CDR1 SGHRS and CDR2 YFSETQ. In DNA, the CDR3 is TGCGCCAGCAAAGGGGGACTGCCCGGAGGCGGTGGCTACACCTTC. Amino acids: CASKGGLPGGGGYTF. The whole variable domain, filled in from reference TRBV5-1 and TRBJ1-2, reads KAGVTQTPRYLIKTRGQQVTLSCSPISGHRSVSWYQQTPGQGLQFLFEYFSETQRNKGNFPGRFSGRQFSNSRSEMNVSTLELGDSALYLCASKGGLPGGGGYTFGSGTRLTVV.

This rearrangement joins TRBV12-5 to TRBJ2-1, with 7 bases lining up with TRBD2. The CDR3 extends over 15 amino acids. CDR1 LGHNT and CDR2 FRNRAP come from the germline V gene. The trim removed 7 bases at V and 7 bases at J, leaving 13 bases unmatched. CDR3 amino acids: CASALGRGFGNEQFF. As DNA, the CDR3 is TGTGCTAGTGCCCTAGGGCGGGGGTTCGGAAATGAGCAGTTCTTC.

J is TRBJ2-3 and V is TRBV2; D might be TRBD1 (7 bases). V lost 5 bases and J 6 bases, leaving 12 bases between the germline ends. The germline V gene encodes CDR1 SNHLY and CDR2 FYNNEI. CDR3 size: 13 residues. DNA for the CDR3: TGTGCCAGCAGTACACAGGGGAGGGATACGCAGTATTTT. This sequence encodes CASSTQGRDTQYF.

The rearrangement joins TRBV28 to TRBJ1-1; D unclear. The CDR3 length is 13 residues. Germline assignment: CDR1 MDHEN and CDR2 SYDVKM. The V end lost 6 bases, the J end lost 11 bases, and 19 bases lay between the germline ends. CDR3: CASRARAAGRAFF. CDR3 nucleotide sequence: TGTGCCAGCAGGGCACGGGCGGCCGGACGGGCTTTCTTT.

The rearrangement uses TRBV5-1 and TRBJ1-1; a possible D gene is TRBD1 (5 bases). CDR1 SGHRS and CDR2 YFSETQ come from the germline V gene. The CDR3 is made up of 12 amino acids. V lost 5 bases to trimming and J lost 6 bases, with 11 bases between them. The CDR3 reads CASSGAGPEAFF. The DNA for the CDR3 is TGCGCCAGCAGTGGGGCAGGACCTGAAGCTTTCTTT. Filled out from reference TRBV5-1 and TRBJ1-1, the complete variable domain reads KAGVTQTPRYLIKTRGQQVTLSCSPISGHRSVSWYQQTPGQGLQFLFEYFSETQRNKGNFPGRFSGRQFSNSRSEMNVSTLELGDSALYLCASSGAGPEAFFGQGTRLTVV.